What follows are 5 T cell receptor beta chains derived from one specimen sequenced in a study of blood T cell repertoires in COVID-19. Data came from immunoSEQ multiplex PCR; TCRdb stores just in-frame clones and leaves some out. This sample carries about half a million clones, approximately 83% of them seen once, and the ten largest clones take about 3%. The sample was peripheral blood. The receptors come from a human donor in a cohort sampled during active COVID-19.

The chain recombines TRBV5-1 with TRBJ2-1; the match to TRBD2 covers 8 bases. The germline gives CDR1 SGHRS, CDR2 YFSETQ. The CDR3 runs to 15 residues. Trimming cost V 4 bases and J 1 base; bases outside gene matches: 4. The CDR3 region has the DNA TGCGCCAGCAGCCCGGGGGGGAGATCCTACAATGAGCAGTTCTTC. It specifies CASSPGGRSYNEQFF.

The chain uses TRBV27 and TRBJ2-7, with D tentatively TRBD1 (6 bases). The CDR3 spans 13 residues. V was shortened by 6 bases and J by 6 bases, with 15 bases between the two germline ends. Germline values: CDR1 MNHEY, CDR2 SMNVEV (reference sequence). DNA of the CDR3: TGTGCCAGCAGGCGACAGGAATCGATCGAGCAGTACTTC. Translated: CASRRQESIEQYF.

The chain couples TRBV28 to TRBJ1-4; unclear D gene. CDR3 length equals 14 residues. CDR1 is MDHEN, CDR2 SYDVKM, per germline. The germline V and J ends were trimmed by 6 bases and 3 bases, with 11 bases remaining between them. CDR3 nucleotide sequence: TGTGCCAGCAGCCCCGCGAGATCTAATGAAAAACTGTTTTTT. Encoded protein: CASSPARSNEKLFF. Full variable domain (outside the CDR3, taken from reference TRBV28 and TRBJ1-4): DVKVTQSSRYLVKRTGEKVFLECVQDMDHENMFWYRQDPGLGLRLIYFSYDVKMKEKGDIPEGYSVSREKKERFSLILESASTNQTSMYLCASSPARSNEKLFFGSGTQLSVL.

For the CDR3, the DNA is TGTGCCAGCAGCTTCGGGACAGGTGGAGCTGAAGCTTTCTTT. Amino acid sequence: CASSFGTGGAEAFF. The V and J genes are TRBV5-8 and TRBJ1-1; 8 bases line up with TRBD1. The germline V gene encodes CDR1 SGHTS and CDR2 YDEGEE. V shed 2 bases, J shed 6 bases, and the junction held 6 bases outside the gene matches. This CDR3 has 14 amino acids.

This chain uses TRBV7-6 with TRBJ2-1; D not certain. V was clipped by 1 base and J by 2 bases, with 9 bases between them. Per the germline V gene, CDR1 is SGHVS and CDR2 is FNYEAQ. The CDR3 sequence is 15 residues long. The CDR3 region is CASSLDGATYNEQFF. Written as DNA, the CDR3 is TGTGCCAGCAGCTTAGATGGAGCGACCTACAATGAGCAGTTCTTC.